The source of this T cell receptor beta chain is a study of blood T cell repertoires in COVID-19. Measured with immunoSEQ multiplex PCR; TCRdb has only the in-frame clones, and not every one. The table shows 200,000 to 250,000 clones, with about four fifths occurring only once. Participants' reported clinical history set cohort assignment. The CDR3 is 14 residues long. The V end was cut by 4 bases, the J end by 6 bases, with 12 bases between. The germline CDR1 and CDR2 sequences are LGHNT and FRNRAP. The V call is TRBV12-5, the J call TRBJ2-2; D perhaps matches TRBD1 (6 bases). The source is a woman aged 45 to 65 who had been exposed to COVID-19. The specimen was PBMCs or T cells enriched from blood (not recorded which). CDR3 nucleotide sequence: TGTGCTAGTGGTTCAGGACAGTTTCCCGGGGAGCTGTTTTTT. Translating gives CASGSGQFPGELFF.